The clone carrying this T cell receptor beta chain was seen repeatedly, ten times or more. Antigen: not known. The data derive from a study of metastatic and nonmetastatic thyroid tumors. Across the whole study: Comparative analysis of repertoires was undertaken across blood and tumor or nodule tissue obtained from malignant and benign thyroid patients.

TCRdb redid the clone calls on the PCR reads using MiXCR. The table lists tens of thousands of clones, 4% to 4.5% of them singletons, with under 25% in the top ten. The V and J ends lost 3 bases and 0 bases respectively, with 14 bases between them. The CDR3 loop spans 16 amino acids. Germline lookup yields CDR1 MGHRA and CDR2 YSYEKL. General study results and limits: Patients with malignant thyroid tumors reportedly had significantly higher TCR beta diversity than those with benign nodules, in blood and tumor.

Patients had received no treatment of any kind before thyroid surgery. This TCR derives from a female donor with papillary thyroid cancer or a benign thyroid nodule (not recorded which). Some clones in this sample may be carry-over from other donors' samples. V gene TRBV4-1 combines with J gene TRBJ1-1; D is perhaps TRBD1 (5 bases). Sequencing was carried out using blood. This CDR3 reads CASSHPPRGLNTEAFF. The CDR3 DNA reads TGCGCCAGCAGCCACCCCCCACGGGGACTGAACACTGAAGCTTTCTTT.